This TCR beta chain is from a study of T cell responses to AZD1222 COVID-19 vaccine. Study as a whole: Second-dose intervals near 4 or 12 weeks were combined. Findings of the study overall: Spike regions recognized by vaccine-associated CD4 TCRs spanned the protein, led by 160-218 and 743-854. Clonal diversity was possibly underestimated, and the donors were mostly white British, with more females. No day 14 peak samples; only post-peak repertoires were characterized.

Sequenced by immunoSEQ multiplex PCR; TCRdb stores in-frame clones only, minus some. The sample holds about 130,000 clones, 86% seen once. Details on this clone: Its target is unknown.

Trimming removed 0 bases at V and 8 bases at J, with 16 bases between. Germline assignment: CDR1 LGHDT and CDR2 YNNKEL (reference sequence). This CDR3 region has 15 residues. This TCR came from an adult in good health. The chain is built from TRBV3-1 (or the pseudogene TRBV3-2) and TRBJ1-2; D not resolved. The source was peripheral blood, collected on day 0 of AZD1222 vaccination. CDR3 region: CASSQDQGLSLGYTF. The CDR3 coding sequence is TGTGCCAGCAGCCAAGATCAAGGCCTTAGCTTGGGCTACACCTTC.